This T cell receptor (beta chain) derives from a study of shared clonotypes between healthy human individuals. About the research overall: For every donor, three CD4 naive, three CD4 memory, two CD8 naive and one CD8 memory plates were used. Study-level findings and limits: Lower generation probabilities were found for non-shared clonotypes than for those shared by all four donors. Sharing across four donors was highest in naive CD4 (roughly 5%) and lowest in memory CD8 (roughly 0.4%).

The V gene lost 7 bases and the J gene lost 6 bases, with 16 bases spanning the gap. From germline, CDR1 is SNHLY and CDR2 FYNNEI. This CDR3 has 14 amino acids. Each sorted subset replicate got 200 ng genomic DNA, tens of thousands of genomes. Repertoires were generated with immunoSEQ multiplex PCR, while TCRdb's copy carries only in-frame clones and drops some. The table lists some 1.5 million clones, roughly 98% of them singletons. In the case of this clone: Its specificity is unknown.

The clonotype comes from a man aged 30 to 39 in good health. The source material was naive CD4+ T cells sorted from blood. Subset meaning: CD45RA+ positively selected. The chain has TRBV2 and TRBJ2-1; D possibly matches TRBD1 or TRBD2 (5 bases each). This CDR3 reads CASKRTWGSNEQFF. In nucleotides, the CDR3 is TGTGCCAGCAAAAGGACTTGGGGCTCCAATGAGCAGTTCTTC.